The rows below give T cell receptor beta chains drawn from one sample of a study of T cell responses to AZD1222 COVID-19 vaccine. Some clones are missing from TCRdb's copy, which holds only in-frame ones; the method was immunoSEQ multiplex PCR. Of around 110,000 clones in the sample, 87% were seen once. Sequenced material: peripheral blood, taken 28 days after the second AZD1222 dose. All receptors come from an adult who received the AZD1222 COVID-19 vaccine. CDR3s leave out the opening cysteine and the closing phenylalanine or tryptophan.

>TRBV7-2
ASSFRGGETQY
>TRBV28
ASSLEQASYGYT
>TRBV5-1
ASSSEVGGYT
>TRBV3-1/TRBV3-2
ASSQVPGRNSPLH
>TRBV7-2
ASSEAVPNYGYT
>TRBV3-1/TRBV3-2
ASSQPGQGASGELF
>TRBV4-2
ASSQLPGQGASGANVLT
>TRBV5-4
ASTGPGLNTGELF
>TRBV3-1/TRBV3-2
ASSQDSRTSGVLYEQY
>TRBV28
ASSTGGTSRGNEQF
>TRBV27
ASRTPGQGQDTQY
>TRBV2
ASRPLGTAENQPQH
>TRBV2
ASSRDRGDLSYT
>TRBV6-5
ASGSENQPQH
>TRBV6-6
ASSYGGRTGETQY
>TRBV29-1
SVVDGNQPQH
>TRBV7-2
ASSPSWITSSYEQY
>TRBV5-6
ASSLRFQGRGDEKLF
>TRBV6-5
ASSPTGEGANVLT
>TRBV6-1
ASSEIPGGGSPLH
>TRBV6-1
ASSESHRRGEQY
>TRBV5-1
ASSRSAHRAPVTYEQY
>TRBV5-1
ASSLWDGTSTDTQY
>TRBV7-8
ASSPSERRPNTEAF
>TRBV2
ASTQGRDGEKLF
>TRBV18
ASSQTQGYGEQF
>TRBV29-1
SVVAETQY
>TRBV7-2
ASSMNRDSSYEQY
>TRBV27
ASSSPGQGRHQPQH
>TRBV30
AWRSEKLF
>TRBV27
ASRNTGYGNTEAF
>TRBV19
ASSLGDRTAEQY
>TRBV29-1
SARGSGWEQY